This is a list of T cell receptor beta chains from one sample in a study of cytomegalovirus exposure and HLA in healthy donors. The repertoire was sequenced with immunoSEQ multiplex PCR; TCRdb's copy has only in-frame clones and lacks some. Here the sample spans 200,000 to 250,000 clones, about 81% being singletons. Specimen: PBMCs. The receptors shown here come from a middle-aged woman in good health and CMV-seronegative. CDR3s include the opening cysteine and the closing phenylalanine or tryptophan. D genes are given only for firm matches. The size entry is marked missing in some rows and otherwise reads once, few, many or a size class.

d_call,v_call,clone_size,j_call,cdr3_aa
TRBD1,TRBV5-4,-,TRBJ2-3,CASSLGRGQGDTQYF
TRBD1,TRBV19,-,TRBJ1-1,CASRTGDTEAFF
TRBD2,TRBV6-4,-,TRBJ2-1,CASRWTSTEGEQFF
-,TRBV6-1,-,TRBJ1-6,CASSAHQGVSGNSPLHF
-,TRBV7-8,-,TRBJ1-1,CASSLAGPGTEAFF
-,TRBV2,few,TRBJ2-3,CASTGERDTQYF
TRBD1,TRBV2,-,TRBJ1-5,CASSADRGSNQPQHF
-,TRBV13,-,TRBJ2-5,CASSLGRTREETQYF
TRBD2,TRBV5-6,-,TRBJ2-7,CASTRWWGGEQYF
TRBD2,TRBV19,-,TRBJ2-1,CASSQAGGFYNEQFF